This is a list of T cell receptor beta chains from one sample in a study of sequential checkpoint blockade in melanoma. Here immunoSEQ multiplex PCR was the method, and the copy in TCRdb shows in-frame clones only, minus some. In the table there are 15,000 to 20,000 clones, 26% of which are singletons. Sequenced material: tumor tissue (inferred from file names), taken from a patient given nivolumab and ipilimumab in sequence. These receptors were taken from a human donor with melanoma. CDR3s include the opening cysteine and the closing phenylalanine or tryptophan. A D gene is named only where the DNA matches it firmly. Clone sizes are given selectively: once, few, many, or a class where the clone is expanded.

TRBJ2-5 | NA | TRBV5-1 | NA | TGCGCCAGCAGGGCAGGGGGGGGCCAAGAGACCCAGTACTTC | CASRAGGGQETQYF
TRBJ2-3 | NA | TRBV18 | NA | TGTGCCAGCTCACCAACGCGACAGTTCTCAGATACGCAGTATTTT | CASSPTRQFSDTQYF
TRBJ2-1 | NA | TRBV1 | NA | TGCGCCAGCAGCCAAGATGAGGGGCGTTTCACCTACAATGAGCAGTTCTTC | CASSQDEGRFTYNEQFF
TRBJ2-7 | few | TRBV30 | TRBD1 | TGTGCCTGGAGGGAAGGGACAGGGGGCTACGAGCAGTACTTC | CAWREGTGGYEQYF
TRBJ1-1 | NA | TRBV5-1 | NA | TGCGCCAGCAGCCCAAACAAGGGGGGAGTGGTTACTGAAGCTTTCTTT | CASSPNKGGVVTEAFF
TRBJ1-1 | NA | TRBV30 | NA | TGTGCCTGGAGTGACAGGGAGGGGGCTTTCTTT | CAWSDREGAFF
TRBJ2-1 | few | TRBV9 | TRBD1 | TGTGCCAGCAGCACCCCCCAGTGGGGGACAGATTCCTACAATGAGCAGTTCTTC | CASSTPQWGTDSYNEQFF
TRBJ1-3 | once | TRBV25-1 | NA | TGTGCCAGCAGTTATGCTTTCGGGGACTCTGGAAACACCATATATTTT | CASSYAFGDSGNTIYF
TRBJ1-1 | few | TRBV2 | NA | TGTGCCAGCAGTGAAGCCCCGCCGGTGAGGGACGGGAACACTGAAGCTTTCTTT | CASSEAPPVRDGNTEAFF
TRBJ2-3 | NA | TRBV28 | TRBD1 | TGTGCCAGCAGCGAAGTGACAGGGGGTGTCCGGACAGATACGCAGTATTTT | CASSEVTGGVRTDTQYF
TRBJ2-5 | few | TRBV30 | NA | TGTGCCTGGACCCGGTTCAGGGGTAGAGAGACCCAGTACTTC | CAWTRFRGRETQYF